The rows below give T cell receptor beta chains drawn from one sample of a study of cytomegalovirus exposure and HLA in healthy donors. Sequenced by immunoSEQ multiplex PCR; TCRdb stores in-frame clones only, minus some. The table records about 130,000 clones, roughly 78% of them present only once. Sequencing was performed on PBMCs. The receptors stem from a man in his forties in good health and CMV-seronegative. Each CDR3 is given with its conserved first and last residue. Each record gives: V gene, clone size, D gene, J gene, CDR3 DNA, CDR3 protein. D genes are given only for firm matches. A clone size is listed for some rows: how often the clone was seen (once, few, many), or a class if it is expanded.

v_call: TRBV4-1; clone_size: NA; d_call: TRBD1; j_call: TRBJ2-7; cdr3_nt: TGCGCCAGCAGCCAAGACGAGACAGGGGCCTACGAGCAGTACTTC; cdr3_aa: CASSQDETGAYEQYF
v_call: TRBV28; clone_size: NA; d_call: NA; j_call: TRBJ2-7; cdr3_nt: TGTGCCAGCAGTTTAAGGATTAGCGGCTCCTACGAGCAGTACTTC; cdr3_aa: CASSLRISGSYEQYF
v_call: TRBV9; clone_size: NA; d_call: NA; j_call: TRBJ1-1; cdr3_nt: TGTGCCAGCAGCGTAGCTTATACAGGGTCTGAAGCTTTCTTT; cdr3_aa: CASSVAYTGSEAFF
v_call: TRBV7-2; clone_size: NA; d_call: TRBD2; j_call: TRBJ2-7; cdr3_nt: TGTGCCAGCAGCTCTTGGACTAGCAACGACGAGCAGTACTTC; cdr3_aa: CASSSWTSNDEQYF
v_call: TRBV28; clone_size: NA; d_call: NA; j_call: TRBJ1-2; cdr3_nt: TGTGCCAGCAGTTCACAGCGGTACTACACCTTC; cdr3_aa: CASSSQRYYTF
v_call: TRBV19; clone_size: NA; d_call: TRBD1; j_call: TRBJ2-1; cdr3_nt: TGTGCCAGTACCATTCCCGGGACAGGGCTTAATGAGCAGTTCTTC; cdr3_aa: CASTIPGTGLNEQFF
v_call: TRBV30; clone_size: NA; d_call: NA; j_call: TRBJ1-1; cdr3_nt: TGTGCCTGGAGTGACGGGAGGGTTGGAGCTTTCTTT; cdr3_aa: CAWSDGRVGAFF
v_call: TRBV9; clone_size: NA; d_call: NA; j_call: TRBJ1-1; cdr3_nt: TGTGCCAGCAGCGTAGATGGGCGTTCAACTGAAGCTTTCTTT; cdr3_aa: CASSVDGRSTEAFF
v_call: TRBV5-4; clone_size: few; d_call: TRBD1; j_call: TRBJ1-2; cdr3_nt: TGTGCCAGCAGCCAGGGGGCCGACTATGGCTACACCTTC; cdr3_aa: CASSQGADYGYTF
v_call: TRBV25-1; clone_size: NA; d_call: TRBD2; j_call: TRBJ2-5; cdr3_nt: TGTGCCAGCAGATTAGCGGGAGGTGAGGGTCGAGAGACCCAGTACTTC; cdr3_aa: CASRLAGGEGRETQYF
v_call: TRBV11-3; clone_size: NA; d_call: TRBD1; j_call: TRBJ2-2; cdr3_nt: TGTGCCAGCAGCCAGGGGGACACCGGGGAGCTGTTTTTT; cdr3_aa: CASSQGDTGELFF
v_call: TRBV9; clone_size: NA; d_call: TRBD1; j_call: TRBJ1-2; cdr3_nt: TGTGCCAGCAGCACCCCGGGAGGGGGCTATAACTATGGCTACACCTTC; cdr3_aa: CASSTPGGGYNYGYTF
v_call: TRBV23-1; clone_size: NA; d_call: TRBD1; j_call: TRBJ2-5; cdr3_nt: TGCGCCAGCAGTCAACCGCGGACAGGGGGACAAGAGACCCAGTACTTC; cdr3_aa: CASSQPRTGGQETQYF
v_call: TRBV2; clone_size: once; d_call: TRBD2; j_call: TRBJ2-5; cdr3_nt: TGTGCCAGCAGCCTCGGGACTAGTGGCGAGACCCAGTACTTC; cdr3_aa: CASSLGTSGETQYF
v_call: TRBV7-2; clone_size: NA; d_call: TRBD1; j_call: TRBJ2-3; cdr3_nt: TGTGCCAGCAGCTTAGGAGCAGGGGGAAGCACAGATACGCAGTATTTT; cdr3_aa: CASSLGAGGSTDTQYF
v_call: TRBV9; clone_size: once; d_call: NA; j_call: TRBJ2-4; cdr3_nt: TGTGCCAGCAGCCCGGACATTAAAAACATTCAGTACTTC; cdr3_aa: CASSPDIKNIQYF
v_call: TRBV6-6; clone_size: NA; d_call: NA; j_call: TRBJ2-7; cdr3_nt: TGTGCCAGCAGTCCCAGCCCCGGGAGTGGCGACGAGCAGTACTTC; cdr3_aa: CASSPSPGSGDEQYF